There are many counts of the clone carrying this T cell receptor (beta chain). Antigen specificity is unknown. This record comes from a study of T cell repertoires in cytomegalovirus infection. Study in general: Both a matching HLA type and CMV infection were indicated by public TCR beta signatures. Study conclusions and caveats: Cumulative public TCR beta family frequency identified carriers of CMV plus the relevant HLA. HLA-C-restricted CMV clonotypes gave the most frequent clonotype in two of eight donors.

Trimming took off 6 bases at V and 4 bases at J, with 15 bases between the two ends. Looked up from germline, CDR1 is MDHEN and CDR2 is SYDVKM. The CDR3 consists of 14 residues. TCRdb processed the reads anew with MiXCR; each CDR3 protein has one entry. Among roughly 280,000 distinct CDR3 sequences listed, over 8% were seen once. The clonotype originates from a human donor in good health (CMV status not recorded). Some clones in this sample may be carry-over from other donors' samples. The V gene is TRBV28, the J gene TRBJ1-1; the D is unclear. The sample taken for sequencing was PBMCs. The CDR3 sequence: CASSGKRWSTEAFF. In nucleotides, the CDR3 is TGTGCCAGCAGCGGGAAGAGGTGGAGCACTGAAGCTTTCTTT.